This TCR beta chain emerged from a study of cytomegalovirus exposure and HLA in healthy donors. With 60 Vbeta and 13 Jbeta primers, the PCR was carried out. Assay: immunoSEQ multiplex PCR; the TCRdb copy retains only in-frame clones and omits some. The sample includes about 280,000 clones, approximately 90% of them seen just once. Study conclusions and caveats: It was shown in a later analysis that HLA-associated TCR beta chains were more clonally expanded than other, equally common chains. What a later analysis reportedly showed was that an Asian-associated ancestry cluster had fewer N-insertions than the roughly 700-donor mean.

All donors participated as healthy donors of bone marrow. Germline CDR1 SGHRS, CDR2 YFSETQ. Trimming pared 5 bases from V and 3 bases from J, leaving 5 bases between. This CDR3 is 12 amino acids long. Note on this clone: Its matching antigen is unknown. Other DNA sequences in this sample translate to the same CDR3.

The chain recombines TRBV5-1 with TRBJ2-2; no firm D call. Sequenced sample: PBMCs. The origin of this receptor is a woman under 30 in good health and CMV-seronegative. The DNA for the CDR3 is TGCGCCAGCAGTCGGGACACCGGGGAGCTGTTTTTT. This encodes CASSRDTGELFF.